This T cell receptor (beta chain) was profiled in a study of CD8 T cells in ankylosing spondylitis. Study outcomes and limitations: For ankylosing spondylitis blood, a TCR beta motif of under 10 highly homologous variants appeared characteristic.

This clonotype occurred a few times. The antigen is not known. The length of the CDR3 is 15 residues. With V trimmed by 4 bases and J by 2 bases, 7 bases remained unmatched. Germline V gene data show CDR1 as SEHNR and CDR2 as FQNEAQ (reference sequence). TCRdb analysed the 5' RACE reads with MiXCR anew, one entry per CDR3 protein. The sample has hundreds of thousands of distinct CDR3 sequences; around 8% are singletons. The sequence derives from a female donor with ankylosing spondylitis or in good health (not recorded which). The sample consisted of blood, either unsorted or a sorted T cell fraction (not recorded which). The chain recombines TRBV7-9 with TRBJ2-5, with 7 bases that match TRBD2. The CDR3 region is CASSSRSGLQETQYF. The CDR3 DNA reads as TGTGCCAGCAGCTCCCGTAGCGGGCTTCAAGAGACCCAGTACTTC.